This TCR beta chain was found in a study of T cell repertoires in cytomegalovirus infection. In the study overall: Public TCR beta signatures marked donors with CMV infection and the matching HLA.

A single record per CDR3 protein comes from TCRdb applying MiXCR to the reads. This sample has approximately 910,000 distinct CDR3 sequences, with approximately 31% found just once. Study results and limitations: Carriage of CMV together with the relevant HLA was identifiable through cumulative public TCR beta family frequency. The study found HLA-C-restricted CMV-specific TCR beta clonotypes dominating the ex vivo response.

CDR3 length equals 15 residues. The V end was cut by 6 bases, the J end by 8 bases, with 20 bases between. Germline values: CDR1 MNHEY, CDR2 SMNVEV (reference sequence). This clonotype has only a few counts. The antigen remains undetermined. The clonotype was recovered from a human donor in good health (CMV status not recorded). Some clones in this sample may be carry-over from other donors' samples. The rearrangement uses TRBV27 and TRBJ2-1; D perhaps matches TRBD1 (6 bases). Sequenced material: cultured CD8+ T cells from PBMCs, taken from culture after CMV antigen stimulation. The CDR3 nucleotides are TGTGCCAGCAGCTTAGGACAGCCTCCGAGGCATGAGCAGTTCTTC. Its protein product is CASSLGQPPRHEQFF.